One T cell receptor (beta chain) is described in this entry. The data were taken from a study of blood T cell repertoires in COVID-19. Across the whole study: The United States, Italy and Spain supplied acute and convalescent COVID-19 samples.

In the study's own analysis: Quantification of nucleated cells was approximated via reference gene primer amplification. Method: immunoSEQ multiplex PCR; TCRdb's copy keeps in-frame clones and lacks some. V, J and clone size are those of that table, while D and trimming were read from the DNA. This repertoire shows roughly 500,000 clones, approximately 87% found once; its top ten account for less than 2%. This CDR3 is built from 13 residues. CDR1 and CDR2 (germline): MDHEN, SYDVKM. V gave up 3 bases and J gave up 5 bases; unmatched junction bases: 2. The study recruited people aged about 18 to 95 years across approximately 24 US areas.

V gene TRBV28 combines with J gene TRBJ2-5, with 8 bases matching TRBD1. Input material: PBMCs or T cells enriched from blood (not recorded which). This receptor was identified in a woman aged 40 to 50 who had recovered from COVID-19. This chain's CDR3 is CASSFNRGETQYF. CDR3 in DNA: TGTGCCAGCAGTTTTAACAGGGGGGAGACCCAGTACTTC. Supplemented by reference TRBV28 and TRBJ2-5, the full variable domain reads DVKVTQSSRYLVKRTGEKVFLECVQDMDHENMFWYRQDPGLGLRLIYFSYDVKMKEKGDIPEGYSVSREKKERFSLILESASTNQTSMYLCASSFNRGETQYFGPGTRLLVL.